The 9 T cell receptor beta chains below were found in one sample sequenced in a study of T cell repertoires in cytomegalovirus infection. Their specific antigens are unknown. TCRdb redid the calling of the reads with MiXCR, one entry per CDR3 protein. This table has 650,000 to 900,000 distinct CDR3 sequences, about 33% appearing once. The specimen comprised cultured CD8+ T cells from PBMCs, sampled from culture after CMV antigen stimulation. Every receptor here comes from a human donor in good health (CMV status not recorded). Some clones in this sample may be carry-over from other donors' samples.

J is TRBJ2-1 and V is TRBV6-2 or TRBV6-3; TRBD1 matches at 7 bases. Germline assignment: CDR1 MNHEY and CDR2 SVGEGT. The V gene end was trimmed by 5 bases and the J gene end by 7 bases; junction bases not matched to a gene: 11. This CDR3 is built from 15 residues. The CDR3: CASSISRQGNNEQFF. In DNA, the CDR3 is TGTGCCAGCAGTATTTCCCGACAGGGAAATAATGAGCAGTTCTTC.

This sequence joins TRBV7-9 and TRBJ2-3; no clear D gene. There are 12 residues in the CDR3. The V gene lost 5 bases and the J gene lost 4 bases, with 7 bases spanning the gap. Germline V gene lookup returns CDR1 SEHNR and CDR2 FQNEAQ (reference sequence). CDR3 nucleotides: TGTGCCAGCAGCGACGACTCAGATACGCAGTATTTT. Protein product: CASSDDSDTQYF.

On this clonotype itself: This could be a read error, since a much larger clone is one nucleotide away. The rearrangement joins TRBV7-4 to TRBJ2-7; D gene unclear. Trimming shortened V by 11 bases and J by 3 bases, and 11 bases separated the two germline ends. Germline V lookup: CDR1 SGHVT, CDR2 SQSDAQ. The CDR3 is 11 amino acids. The CDR3 sequence: CAPMWVYEQYV. The CDR3 coding sequence is TGTGCCCCCATGTGGGTCTACGAGCAGTACGTC.

In its sample, this clonotype was seen a few times. This chain links TRBV5-5 with TRBJ2-1, with 9 nucleotides matching TRBD2. Per germline, CDR1 SGHKS and CDR2 YYEKEE (reference sequence). Germline trimming cut 3 bases from V and 8 bases from J; bases unmatched to any gene: 9. This CDR3 spans 15 amino acids. CDR3 nucleotides: TGTGCCAGCAGCTCCGTCATAGCGGGGGTATATGAGCAGTTCTTC. Its protein is CASSSVIAGVYEQFF.

This clonotype was observed a handful of times. This rearrangement joins TRBV7-4 to TRBJ2-3; 10 bases agree with TRBD1. The trim removed 2 bases at V and 5 bases at J, leaving 10 bases unmatched. This CDR3 comprises 17 residues. Germline CDR1 SGHVT, CDR2 SQSDAQ. The CDR3 coding sequence is TGTGCCAGCAGCTTATCCCCAGACAGGGGGCAACGAGATACGCAGTATTTT. The encoded protein is CASSLSPDRGQRDTQYF.

The CDR3 is CASSLGPYDNEQFF. The CDR3 DNA follows: TGTGCCAGCAGCTTAGGCCCCTACGACAATGAGCAGTTCTTC. This chain links TRBV5-5 with TRBJ2-1; D uncertain. Germline loops: CDR1 SGHKS, CDR2 YYEKEE (reference sequence). V shed 2 bases and J shed 5 bases, with 11 bases lying between them. The CDR3 is 14 amino acids.

V gene TRBV29-1 combines with J gene TRBJ2-7, with 10 bases aligning to TRBD1. Germline V gene lookup returns CDR1 SQVTM and CDR2 ANQGSEA. The J segment lost 5 bases and the V segment lost 3 bases, leaving 10 bases of the junction unmatched. The CDR3 consists of 15 residues. CDR3 sequence reads: CSVDTGTGDSHEQYF. CDR3 DNA: TGCAGCGTTGACACCGGGACAGGGGATTCCCACGAGCAGTACTTC.

This clonotype was detected only a few times. V usage is TRBV4-1 and J usage is TRBJ1-1; maybe TRBD1 (5 bases). Trimming took 3 bases from V and 3 from J, leaving 14 bases between them. The CDR3 is made up of 15 amino acids. The germline V gene has CDR1 MGHRA and CDR2 YSYEKL. In DNA form, the CDR3 reads TGCGCCAGCAGCCACCCTAATCGACAGTACACTGAAGCTTTCTTT. This sequence encodes CASSHPNRQYTEAFF.

The chain combines TRBV7-9 with TRBJ2-1, with 12 bases aligning to TRBD1. After removal of 6 bases from V and 8 bases from J, the junction contained 14 bases not matched to a gene. The CDR3 is made up of 17 amino acids. Germline CDR1 reads SEHNR; CDR2 reads FQNEAQ (reference sequence). The CDR3 protein is CASRHPGGTGGSHEQFF. The CDR3, as DNA: TGTGCCAGCAGGCATCCCGGTGGGACAGGGGGCTCCCATGAGCAGTTCTTC.